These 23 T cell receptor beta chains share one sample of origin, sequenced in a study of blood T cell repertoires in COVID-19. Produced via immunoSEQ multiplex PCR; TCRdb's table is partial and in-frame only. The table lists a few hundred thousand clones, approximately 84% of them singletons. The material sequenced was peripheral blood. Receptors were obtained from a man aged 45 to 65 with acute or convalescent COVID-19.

This chain's CDR3 is CASSGHKDNTGELFF. As DNA, the CDR3 is TGTGCCAGCAGTGGGCATAAAGATAACACCGGGGAGCTGTTTTTT. V gene TRBV25-1 combines with J gene TRBJ2-2; D gene uncertain. V was pared by 4 bases and J by 2 bases, with 11 bases between. Germline CDR1 and CDR2: MGHDK and SYGVNS. The CDR3 runs 15 residues.

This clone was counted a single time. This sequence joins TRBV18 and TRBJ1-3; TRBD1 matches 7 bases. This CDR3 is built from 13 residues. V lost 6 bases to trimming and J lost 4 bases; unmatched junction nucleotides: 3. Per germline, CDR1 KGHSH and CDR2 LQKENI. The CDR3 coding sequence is TGTGCCAGCTCGGGGACAGCAGGAAACACCATATATTTT. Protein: CASSGTAGNTIYF.

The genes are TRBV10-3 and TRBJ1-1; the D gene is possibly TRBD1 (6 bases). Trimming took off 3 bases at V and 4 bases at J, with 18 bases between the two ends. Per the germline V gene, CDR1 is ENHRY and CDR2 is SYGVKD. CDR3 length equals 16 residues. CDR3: CAISDAIAGDITEAFF. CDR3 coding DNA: TGTGCCATCAGTGATGCGATCGCCGGGGACATCACTGAAGCTTTCTTT.

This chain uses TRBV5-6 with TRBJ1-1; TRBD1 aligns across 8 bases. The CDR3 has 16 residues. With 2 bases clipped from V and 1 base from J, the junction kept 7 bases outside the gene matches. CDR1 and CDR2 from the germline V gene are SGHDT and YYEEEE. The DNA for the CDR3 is TGTGCCAGCAGCTTTGGGGGGACAGGAAGGAACACTGAAGCTTTCTTT. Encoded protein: CASSFGGTGRNTEAFF.

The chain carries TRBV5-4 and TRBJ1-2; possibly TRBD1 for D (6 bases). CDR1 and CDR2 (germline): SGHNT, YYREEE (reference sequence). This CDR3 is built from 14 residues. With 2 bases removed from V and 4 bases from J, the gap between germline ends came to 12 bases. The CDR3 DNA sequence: TGTGCCAGCAGCTTTTCTCAGGGGCTCTATGGCTACACCTTC. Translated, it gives CASSFSQGLYGYTF.

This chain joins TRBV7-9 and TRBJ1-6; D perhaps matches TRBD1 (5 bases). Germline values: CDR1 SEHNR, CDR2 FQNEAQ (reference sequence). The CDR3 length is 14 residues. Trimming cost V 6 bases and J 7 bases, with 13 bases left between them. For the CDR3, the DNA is TGTGCCAGCAGTTCGGCGGGGGTAAATTCACCCCTCCACTTT. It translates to CASSSAGVNSPLHF.

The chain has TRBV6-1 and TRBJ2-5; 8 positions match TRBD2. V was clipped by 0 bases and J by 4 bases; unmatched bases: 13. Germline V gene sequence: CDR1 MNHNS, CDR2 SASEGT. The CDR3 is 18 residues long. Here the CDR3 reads CASSEALYYGGAGETQYF. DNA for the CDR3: TGTGCCAGCAGTGAAGCTCTGTATTACGGGGGGGCGGGAGAGACCCAGTACTTC.

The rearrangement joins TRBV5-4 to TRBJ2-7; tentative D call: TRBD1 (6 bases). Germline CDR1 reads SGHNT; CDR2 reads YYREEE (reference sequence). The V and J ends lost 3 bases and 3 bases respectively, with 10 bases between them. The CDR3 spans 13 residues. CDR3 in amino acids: CASSSQDSYEQYF. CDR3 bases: TGTGCCAGCAGCTCACAGGACAGCTACGAGCAGTACTTC.

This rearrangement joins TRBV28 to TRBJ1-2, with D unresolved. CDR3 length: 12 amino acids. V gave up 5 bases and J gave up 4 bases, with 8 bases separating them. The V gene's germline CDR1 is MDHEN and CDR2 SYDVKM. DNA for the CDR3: TGTGCCAGCAGTGCGGGGTTCTATGGCTACACCTTC. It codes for CASSAGFYGYTF.

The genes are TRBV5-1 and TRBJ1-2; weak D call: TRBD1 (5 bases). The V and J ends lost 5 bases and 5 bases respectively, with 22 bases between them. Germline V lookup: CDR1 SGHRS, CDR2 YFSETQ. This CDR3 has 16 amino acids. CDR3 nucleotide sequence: TGCGCCAGCAGAGTCAGGGATGGTGGCGGGGTTTATGGCTACACCTTC. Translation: CASRVRDGGGVYGYTF.

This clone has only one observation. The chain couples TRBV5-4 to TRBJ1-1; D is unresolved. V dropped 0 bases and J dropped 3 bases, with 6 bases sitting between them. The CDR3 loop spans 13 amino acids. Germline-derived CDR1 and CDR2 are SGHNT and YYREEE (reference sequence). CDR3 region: CASSLGHYTEAFF. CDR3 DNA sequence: TGTGCCAGCAGCTTGGGACATTACACTGAAGCTTTCTTT. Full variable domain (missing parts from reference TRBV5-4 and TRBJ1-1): ETGVTQSPTHLIKTRGQQVTLRCSSQSGHNTVSWYQQALGQGPQFIFQYYREEENGRGNFPPRFSGLQFPNYSSELNVNALELDDSALYLCASSLGHYTEAFFGQGTRLTVV.

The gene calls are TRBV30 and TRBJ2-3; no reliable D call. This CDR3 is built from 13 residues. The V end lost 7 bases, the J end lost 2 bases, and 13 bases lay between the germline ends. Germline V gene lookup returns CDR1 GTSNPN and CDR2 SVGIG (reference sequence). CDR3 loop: CASSLQTTDTQYF. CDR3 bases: TGTGCCTCCAGCCTACAGACCACAGATACGCAGTATTTT. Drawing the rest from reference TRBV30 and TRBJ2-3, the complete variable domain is SQTIHQWPATLVQPVGSPLSLECTVEGTSNPNLYWYRQAAGRGLQLLFYSVGIGQISSEVPQNLSASRPQDRQFILSSKKLLLSDSGFYLCASSLQTTDTQYFGPGTRLTVL.

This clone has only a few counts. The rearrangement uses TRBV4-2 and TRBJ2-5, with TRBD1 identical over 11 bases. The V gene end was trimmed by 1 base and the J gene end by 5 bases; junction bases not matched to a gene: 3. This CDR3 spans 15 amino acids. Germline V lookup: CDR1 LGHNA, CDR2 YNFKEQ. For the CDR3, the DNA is TGTGCCAGCAGCCAAGGGGACAGGGGGAGGGAGACCCAGTACTTC. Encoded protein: CASSQGDRGRETQYF.

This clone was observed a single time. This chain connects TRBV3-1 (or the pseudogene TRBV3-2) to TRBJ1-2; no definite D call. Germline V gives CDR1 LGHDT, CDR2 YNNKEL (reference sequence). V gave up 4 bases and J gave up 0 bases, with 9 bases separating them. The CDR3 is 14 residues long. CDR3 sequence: CASSPRRTNYGYTF. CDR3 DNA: TGTGCCAGCAGCCCGAGGAGGACTAACTATGGCTACACCTTC.

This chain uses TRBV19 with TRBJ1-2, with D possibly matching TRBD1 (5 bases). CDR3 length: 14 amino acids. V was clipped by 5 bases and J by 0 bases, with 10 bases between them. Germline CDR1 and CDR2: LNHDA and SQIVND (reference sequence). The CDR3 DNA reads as TGTGCCAGTAGTGCGACAGCACCTAACTATGGCTACACCTTC. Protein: CASSATAPNYGYTF.

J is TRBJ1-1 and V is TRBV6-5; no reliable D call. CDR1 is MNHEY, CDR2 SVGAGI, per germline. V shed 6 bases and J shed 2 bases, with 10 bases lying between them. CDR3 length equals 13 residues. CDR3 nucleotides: TGTGCCAGCAGCCTACAGAGAAACACTGAAGCTTTCTTT. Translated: CASSLQRNTEAFF.

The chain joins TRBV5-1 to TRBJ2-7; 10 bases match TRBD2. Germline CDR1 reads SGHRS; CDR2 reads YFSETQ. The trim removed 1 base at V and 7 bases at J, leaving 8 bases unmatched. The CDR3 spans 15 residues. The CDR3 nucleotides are TGCGCCAGCAGCTTGAGCCTAGCGGGGGCGGGGGAGCAGTACTTC. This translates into CASSLSLAGAGEQYF.

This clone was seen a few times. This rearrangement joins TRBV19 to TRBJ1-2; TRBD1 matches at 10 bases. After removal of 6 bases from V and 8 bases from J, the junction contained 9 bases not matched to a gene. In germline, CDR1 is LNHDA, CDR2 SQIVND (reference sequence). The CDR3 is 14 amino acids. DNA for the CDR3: TGTGCCAGTAGAACCGGGACAGGGGTAGTCGGCTACACCTTC. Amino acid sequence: CASRTGTGVVGYTF.

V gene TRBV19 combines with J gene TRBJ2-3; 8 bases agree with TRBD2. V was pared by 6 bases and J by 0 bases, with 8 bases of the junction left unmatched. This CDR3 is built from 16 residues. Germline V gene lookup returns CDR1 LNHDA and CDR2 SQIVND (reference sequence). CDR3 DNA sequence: TGTGCCAGTAGCCGGACTAGCCAAAGTAGCACAGATACGCAGTATTTT. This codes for CASSRTSQSSTDTQYF. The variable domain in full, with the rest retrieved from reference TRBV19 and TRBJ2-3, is DGGITQSPKYLFRKEGQNVTLSCEQNLNHDAMYWYRQDPGQGLRLIYYSQIVNDFQKGDIAEGYSVSREKKESFPLTVTSAQKNPTAFYLCASSRTSQSSTDTQYFGPGTRLTVL.

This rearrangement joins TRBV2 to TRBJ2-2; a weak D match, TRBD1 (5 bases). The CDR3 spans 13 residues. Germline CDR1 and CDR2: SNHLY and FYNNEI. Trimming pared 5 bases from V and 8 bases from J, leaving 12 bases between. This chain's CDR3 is CASSLQGVGELFF. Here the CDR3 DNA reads TGTGCCAGCAGTCTTCAGGGTGTAGGGGAGCTGTTTTTT.

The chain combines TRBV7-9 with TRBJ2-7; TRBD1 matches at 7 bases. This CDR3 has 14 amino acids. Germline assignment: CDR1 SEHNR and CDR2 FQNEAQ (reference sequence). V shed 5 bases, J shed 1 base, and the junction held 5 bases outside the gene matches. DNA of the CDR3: TGTGCCAGCAGCCCGACAGGGTCGTCCTACGAGCAGTACTTC. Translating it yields CASSPTGSSYEQYF. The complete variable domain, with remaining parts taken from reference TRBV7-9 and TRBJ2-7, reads DTGVSQNPRHKITKRGQNVTFRCDPISEHNRLYWYRQTLGQGPEFLTYFQNEAQLEKSRLLSDRFSAERPKGSFSTLEIQRTEQGDSAMYLCASSPTGSSYEQYFGPGTRLTVT.

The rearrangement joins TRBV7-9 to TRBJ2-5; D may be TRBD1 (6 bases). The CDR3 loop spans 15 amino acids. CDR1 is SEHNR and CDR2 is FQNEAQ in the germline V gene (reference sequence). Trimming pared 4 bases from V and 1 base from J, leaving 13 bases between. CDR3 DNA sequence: TGTGCCAGCAGCTCCTGGCAAGGGGGCCAAGAGACCCAGTACTTC. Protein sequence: CASSSWQGGQETQYF.

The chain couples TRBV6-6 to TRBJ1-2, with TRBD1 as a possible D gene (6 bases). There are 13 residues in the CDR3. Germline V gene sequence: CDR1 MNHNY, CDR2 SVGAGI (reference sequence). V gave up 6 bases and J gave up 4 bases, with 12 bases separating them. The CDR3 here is CASSPGVGYGYTF. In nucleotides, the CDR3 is TGTGCCAGCAGCCCAGGGGTCGGCTATGGCTACACCTTC.